The text below deals with one T cell receptor (beta chain). Its specificity is unknown. The sample is drawn from a study of T cell responses to AZD1222 COVID-19 vaccine. Study-level results: Clonal diversity was possibly underestimated; the donors were predominantly white British and more often female. Nearly half of spike-specific TCRs reportedly target variant regions that are unmutated in the B.1.351 and B.1.1.7 variants. CD4 TCRs covered the whole spike, strongest at regions 160-218 and 743-854.

Here immunoSEQ multiplex PCR was the method, and the copy in TCRdb shows in-frame clones only, minus some. The table lists over 45,000 clones, 75% to 90% of them singletons, with around 20% in the top ten. V shed 4 bases and J shed 5 bases, with 17 bases lying between them. The germline V gene encodes CDR1 SGHTA and CDR2 FQGNSA. The CDR3 contains 16 residues. The receptor was isolated from an adult in good health. This rearrangement joins TRBV7-2 to TRBJ2-2; D gene ambiguous. This specimen was peripheral blood, taken on day 0 of MenACWY control vaccination. Here the CDR3 reads CASSSSHRVRTGELFF. The CDR3, as DNA: TGTGCCAGCAGCTCCTCACACCGGGTTCGAACCGGGGAGCTGTTTTTT.